This record looks at one TCR beta chain sequence and its context. The antigen remains unidentified. Repertoires were generated with immunoSEQ multiplex PCR, while TCRdb's copy carries only in-frame clones and drops some. The data contain over 850,000 clones, 70% to 80% of them seen just once; the ten biggest clones take up about 0.52%. Germline values: CDR1 SGHTA, CDR2 FQGNSA. CDR3 size: 14 residues. The germline V and J ends were trimmed by 2 bases and 6 bases, with 12 bases remaining between them. The data were obtained in a study of shared clonotypes between healthy human individuals. Points from the study as a whole: Non-shared clonotypes were found to have lower generation probabilities than the clonotypes that were shared by all four of the sorted-subset donors. Larger estimated richness was generally recorded for naive subsets relative to memory subsets. The diversity represented, both genetic and in exposure history, was limited by few donors.

Sequenced: memory CD4+ T cells from PBMCs. Stated subset: CD45RA-negative fraction. This chain connects TRBV7-2 to TRBJ2-3; possibly TRBD2 for D (6 bases). The TCR originated in a man between 18 and 29 years old in good health. Some clones in this sample may be carry-over from other donors' samples. The CDR3 sequence: CASSLIGGIDTQYF. CDR3 DNA: TGTGCCAGCAGCTTAATCGGGGGTATCGATACGCAGTATTTT.